This record looks at one T cell receptor beta chain sequence and its context. The count of this clone is one. What this receptor recognizes is not known. No base-level quality is on record; no much larger clone is a single base apart. Enrolling through a virtual design, the prospective study's participants ranged in age from roughly 18 to 90 years and lived across some 23 United States geographic areas. In the prospective study, participants were assigned to cohorts based on the clinical history participants reported in a screening survey and a study questionnaire. Recovered participants in ImmuneRACE Cohort 3 were defined by two consecutive negative NP/OP PCR tests, clearance by a healthcare professional, or resolution of symptoms. Each participant in the prospective study had whole blood, serum and a nasopharyngeal or oropharyngeal swab collected by mobile phlebotomists. Participants in the prospective study had the option to provide additional blood draws and questionnaires over a 2-month period. Before DNA extraction, prospective study blood samples were shipped either frozen or at room temperature.

The sample originates from a study of blood T cell repertoires in COVID-19 (dated by TCRdb to the early 2020s). Study-level background: Samples from collaborators originated in the United States, Italy and Spain and spanned both the acute and convalescent phases of COVID-19. The prospective study material was composed of cDNA or gDNA derived from T cells, B-cell-depleted T cells, or PBMCs. Deeply sampled blood TCRbeta repertoires from subjects exposed to, actively infected with, or recovered from COVID-19 were included in the dataset. The repertoires were made available in a free public database intended to serve as a resource for research on the immune response to SARS-CoV-2. Samples came from the ongoing ImmuneRACE study (first 160 participants) plus 1,254 subjects from 6 global collaborators. Sample metadata almost always included a de-identified subject ID, COVID-19 status, age in years and sex. Where available, HLA class I and class II types were obtained from metadata supplied by the sample provider rather than from assay-based typing.

The immunoSEQ Assay, a bias-controlled multiplex PCR, was used to amplify TCRbeta CDR3 regions from genomic DNA. Per the original workflow: Within the assay, amplification of reference gene primers was used to estimate how many nucleated cells each sample contained. To quantify the absolute abundance of each unique TCRbeta CDR3 rearrangement, sequence reads were collapsed and filtered. For each sample, productive Simpson clonality was calculated by taking the square root of Simpson's diversity index across productive rearrangements. This is the immuneACCESS table as TCRdb keeps it, with only in-frame sequences that have V and J called. A part of the clones is gone; compared with another copy, unresolved V genes explain less than half, and the rest is unexplained. V, J and clone size derive from that table, while D and trimming were established from the DNA sequence. The sample profile shows approximately 400,000 clones; about 87% of them were found once. 1.3% of the sample goes to the ten largest clones.

Unmatched junction bases come to 3, with V trimmed by 6 bases and J by 5 bases. The germline V gene encodes CDR1 ENHRY and CDR2 SYGVKD. From the cysteine through the phenylalanine, the CDR3 covers 14 amino acids. Of all the DNA, just the CDR3 is kept, 42 bases in frame from base 1. What the work shows at the level of the full study, not this receptor alone: How much clinical and demographic metadata was included differed by source and by participant, and the metadata was provided uncurated.

The sequence was obtained from a man in his thirties or forties who had recovered from COVID-19. This receptor chain uses TRBV10-3 and TRBJ2-1; 11 bases in between match TRBD1. The sequenced material came from PBMCs or T cells enriched from blood (not recorded which). In nucleotides, the sequence is TGTGCCATCAGAGGACAGGGGGCCCACAATGAGCAGTTCTTC. It codes for CAIRGQGAHNEQFF.